The source of this T cell receptor beta chain is a study of blood T cell repertoires in COVID-19. Looking at the study overall: Collection of acute and convalescent COVID-19 samples took place in the United States, Italy and Spain.

Sequenced by immunoSEQ multiplex PCR; TCRdb stores in-frame clones only, minus some. Altogether roughly 110,000 clones are present, 85% being singletons, with the ten largest covering about an eighth. The sequenced sample consisted of peripheral blood. This clonotype was obtained from a human donor in a cohort sampled during active COVID-19.

Written as DNA, the CDR3 is TGTGCCAGCAGCTTAAGGCCGGGACAGGGTAGTGGCTACACCTTC. Translation: CASSLRPGQGSGYTF. The chain has TRBV7-3 and TRBJ1-2, with TRBD1 identical over 9 bases. V lost 1 base and J lost 7; bases outside the gene matches: 7. CDR1 is SGHTA and CDR2 is FQGTGA in the germline V gene. CDR3 length equals 15 residues.